This entry lists 5 T cell receptor beta chains sequenced from one sample in a study of spatial heterogeneity in lung cancer. General study results and limits: Tumoral mutation counts were tracked by counts of expanded intratumoral alpha and beta TCRs.

From the 5' RACE reads, TCRdb called clonotypes with MiXCR, one entry per CDR3 protein. Here the sample spans some 10,000 distinct CDR3 sequences, 9.5% to 15% being singletons. Indicated time point: sample taken at primary tumor resection. These TCRs are of unknown antigen specificity. The source material was lung tumor tissue, sampled at surgery. The receptors derive from a male donor with early-stage non-small cell lung cancer.

This clonotype was seen only once. The chain links TRBV28 to TRBJ2-1, with D possibly matching TRBD2 (7 bases). This CDR3 has 17 amino acids. The V and J ends lost 6 bases and 1 base respectively, with 19 bases between them. Looked up from germline, CDR1 is MDHEN and CDR2 is SYDVKM. DNA for the CDR3: TGTGCCAGCAGCCCATCGGGAGGAGGGGGTTCCTACAATGAGCAGTTCTTC. Protein product: CASSPSGGGGSYNEQFF.

This clonotype was seen a few times. The V and J genes are TRBV5-4 and TRBJ1-6; no definite D call. Trimming took off 4 bases at V and 6 bases at J, with 5 bases between the two ends. Germline CDR1 and CDR2: SGHNT and YYREEE (reference sequence). The CDR3 has 12 amino acids. The CDR3 sequence is CASSPFNSPLHF. CDR3 in DNA: TGTGCCAGCAGCCCTTTTAATTCACCCCTCCACTTT.

The chain recombines TRBV6-1 with TRBJ1-1; D gene ambiguous. CDR1 and CDR2 (germline): MNHNS, SASEGT. The CDR3 sequence is 11 residues long. V was pared by 7 bases and J by 0 bases, with 3 bases between. CDR3 sequence: CASTMNTEAFF. The CDR3 DNA reads as TGTGCCAGCACTATGAACACTGAAGCTTTCTTT.

This clonotype was seen more than once but under ten times. The genes are TRBV20-1 and TRBJ2-7; no firm D call. Germline CDR1 reads DFQATT; CDR2 reads SNEGSKA (reference sequence). This CDR3 contains 14 residues. Trimming took 5 bases from V and 0 from J, leaving 14 bases between them. As DNA, the CDR3 is TGCAGTGCTCCCACCGCCGGAGTCTCCTACGAGCAGTACTTC. This translates into CSAPTAGVSYEQYF.

This clonotype was detected a few times. This chain connects TRBV6-1 to TRBJ1-4; possibly TRBD1 for D (6 bases). V was shortened by 6 bases and J by 5 bases, with 13 bases between the two germline ends. The CDR3 loop spans 14 amino acids. Germline-derived CDR1 and CDR2 are MNHNS and SASEGT. CDR3 residues: CASSADRGNEKLFF. The CDR3 nucleotides are TGTGCCAGCAGCGCGGACAGAGGAAATGAAAAACTGTTTTTT.